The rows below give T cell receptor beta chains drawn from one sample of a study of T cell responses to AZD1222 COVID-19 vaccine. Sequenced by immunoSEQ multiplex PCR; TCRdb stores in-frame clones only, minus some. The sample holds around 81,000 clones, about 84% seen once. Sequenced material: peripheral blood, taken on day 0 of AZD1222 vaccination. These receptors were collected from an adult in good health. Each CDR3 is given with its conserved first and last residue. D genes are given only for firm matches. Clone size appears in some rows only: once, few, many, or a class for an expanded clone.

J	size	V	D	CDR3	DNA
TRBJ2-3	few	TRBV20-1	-	CSASGTGADTQYF	TGCAGTGCTAGTGGGACTGGTGCAGATACGCAGTATTTT
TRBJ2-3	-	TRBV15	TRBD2	CATSRGLAGTDTQYF	TGTGCCACCAGCAGAGGACTAGCGGGGACAGATACGCAGTATTTT
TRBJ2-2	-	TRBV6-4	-	CAITSRGEGTGELFF	TGTGCCATTACCAGTAGGGGGGAGGGCACCGGGGAGCTGTTTTTT
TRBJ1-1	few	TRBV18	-	CASSPQLNIQNTEAFF	TGTGCCAGCTCACCTCAGCTTAACATCCAGAACACTGAAGCTTTCTTT
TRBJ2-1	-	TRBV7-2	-	CASSLERVYNEQFF	TGTGCCAGCAGCTTAGAGCGGGTCTACAATGAGCAGTTCTTC
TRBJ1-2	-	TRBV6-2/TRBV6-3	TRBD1	CASSILRGTGRNYGYTF	TGTGCCAGCAGCATACTACGGGGGACAGGGCGGAACTATGGCTACACCTTC
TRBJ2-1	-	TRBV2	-	CASGQANNEQFF	TGTGCCAGCGGGCAGGCAAACAATGAGCAGTTCTTC
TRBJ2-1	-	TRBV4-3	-	CASSQEGSLSSYNEQFF	TGCGCCAGCAGCCAAGAGGGTAGCCTGAGCTCCTACAATGAGCAGTTCTTC
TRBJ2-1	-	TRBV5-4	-	CASTRDGGEQFF	TGTGCCAGCACCCGGGACGGAGGTGAGCAGTTCTTC
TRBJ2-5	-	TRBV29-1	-	CSSGPQETQYF	TGCAGCTCTGGACCTCAAGAGACCCAGTACTTC
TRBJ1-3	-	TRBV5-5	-	CASSLGQFSGNTIYF	TGTGCCAGCAGCTTGGGACAGTTCTCTGGAAACACCATATATTTT
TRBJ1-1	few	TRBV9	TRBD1	CASSTSWGQTTEAFF	TGTGCCAGCAGCACGAGCTGGGGACAGACCACTGAAGCTTTCTTT
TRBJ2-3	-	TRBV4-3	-	CASSQDRVFTQYF	TGCGCCAGCAGCCAAGATCGTGTTTTTACGCAGTATTTT
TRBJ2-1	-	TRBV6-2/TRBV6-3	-	CASSWGLLNEQFF	TGTGCCAGCAGCTGGGGACTCCTCAATGAGCAGTTCTTC
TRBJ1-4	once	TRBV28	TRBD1	CASMTGGANEKLFF	TGTGCCAGCATGACAGGGGGCGCGAATGAAAAACTGTTTTTT
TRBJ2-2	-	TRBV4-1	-	CASSQVGPNTGELFF	TGCGCCAGCAGCCAAGTTGGACCGAACACCGGGGAGCTGTTTTTT
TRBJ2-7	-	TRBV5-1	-	CASSLEGRGYEQYF	TGCGCCAGCAGCTTGGAAGGCAGGGGCTACGAGCAGTACTTC
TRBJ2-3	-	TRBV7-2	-	CASSLSAGGGTDTQYF	TGTGCCAGCAGCTTATCAGCGGGTGGTGGCACAGATACGCAGTATTTT
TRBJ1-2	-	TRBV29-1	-	CSVEEGRNYGYTF	TGCAGCGTTGAAGAAGGCCGAAACTATGGCTACACCTTC
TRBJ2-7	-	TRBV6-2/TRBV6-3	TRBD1	CASSYRRGQDYEQYF	TGTGCCAGCAGTTACAGACGGGGACAGGACTACGAGCAGTACTTC
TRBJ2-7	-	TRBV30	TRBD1	CAGWTGRSEQYF	TGTGCCGGCTGGACAGGGCGATCCGAGCAGTACTTC
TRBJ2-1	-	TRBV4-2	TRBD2	CASSPVTSAGGLNEQFF	TGTGCCAGCAGCCCCGTCACCTCAGCGGGGGGGCTCAATGAGCAGTTCTTC
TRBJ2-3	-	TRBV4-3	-	CASSQAVYGVADTQYF	TGCGCCAGCAGCCAAGCGGTATACGGAGTCGCAGATACGCAGTATTTT
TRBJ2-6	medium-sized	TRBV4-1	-	CASSPDRSHVLTF	TGCGCCAGCAGCCCCGACAGGTCCCACGTCCTGACTTTC
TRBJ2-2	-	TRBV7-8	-	CASSLASIAANTGELFF	TGTGCCAGCAGCTTAGCGTCCATTGCCGCGAACACCGGGGAGCTGTTTTTT
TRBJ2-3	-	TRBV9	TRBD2	CASSVEGLAGGLVDTQYF	TGTGCCAGCAGCGTAGAGGGACTAGCGGGGGGGCTGGTAGATACGCAGTATTTT
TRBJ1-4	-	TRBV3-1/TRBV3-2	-	CASSQNPGGEKLFF	TGTGCCAGCAGCCAAAATCCCGGGGGTGAAAAACTGTTTTTT
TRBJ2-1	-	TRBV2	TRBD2	CASSERPSGGGNEQFF	TGTGCCAGCAGTGAACGGCCTAGCGGGGGAGGAAATGAGCAGTTCTTC
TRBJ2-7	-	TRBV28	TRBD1	CASSSPGQGSYEQYF	TGTGCCAGCAGTTCCCCCGGACAGGGATCGTACGAGCAGTACTTC
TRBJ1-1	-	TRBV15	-	CATSRDFRAGVSTEAFF	TGTGCCACCAGCAGAGATTTCCGGGCAGGGGTAAGCACTGAAGCTTTCTTT
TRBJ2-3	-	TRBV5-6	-	CASSQLLQATISDTQYF	TGTGCCAGCAGCCAACTTCTGCAGGCGACGATTTCAGATACGCAGTATTTT
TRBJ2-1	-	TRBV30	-	CAWSAGSNEQFF	TGTGCCTGGAGTGCAGGCTCCAATGAGCAGTTCTTC
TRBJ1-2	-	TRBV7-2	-	CASSLNLRGDGYTF	TGTGCCAGCAGCTTAAATTTACGGGGCGATGGCTACACCTTC
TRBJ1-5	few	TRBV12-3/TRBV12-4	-	CASSSDGFQPQHF	TGTGCCAGCAGTTCTGACGGGTTTCAGCCCCAGCATTTT
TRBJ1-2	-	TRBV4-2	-	CASSQETDRADYGYTF	TGTGCCAGCAGCCAGGAAACCGACAGAGCAGACTATGGCTACACCTTC
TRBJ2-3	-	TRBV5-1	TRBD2	CASSEEGLAVDTQYF	TGCGCCAGCAGCGAGGAAGGGCTAGCGGTCGATACGCAGTATTTT
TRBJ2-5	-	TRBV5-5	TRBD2	CASSLEGTSGAGQETQYF	TGTGCCAGCAGCTTGGAGGGGACTAGCGGGGCGGGACAAGAGACCCAGTACTTC
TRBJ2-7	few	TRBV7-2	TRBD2	CASSLGAGGIYEQYF	TGTGCCAGCAGCTTAGGTGCGGGGGGGATTTACGAGCAGTACTTC
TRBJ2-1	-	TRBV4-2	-	CASSQDPPDRTRWYNEQFF	TGTGCCAGCAGCCAAGATCCCCCCGACAGGACTCGATGGTACAATGAGCAGTTCTTC